Following are 5 T cell receptor beta chains from one sample sequenced in a study of T cell responses to AZD1222 COVID-19 vaccine (dated by TCRdb to the early 2020s). Library construction relied on the immunoSEQ multiplex PCR assay. TCRdb retrieved this table from immuneACCESS and kept in-frame rearrangements only. Not all clones are present; in checked studies, unresolved V genes account for under half, and no reason is known for the remainder. Counted in this sample were 99,000 or so clones; about 90% of them appeared once. The ten largest make up around 8.7% of the sample. Sample time point, as interpreted from the label and publication: baseline before first vaccination. The sequencing here drew on peripheral blood, taken on day 0 of AZD1222 vaccination. The receptors were gathered from an adult in good health.

This clone was recorded once. The CDR3 here is CASSTRGYYGYTF. The CDR3 bases are TGTGCCAGTAGTACCCGGGGCTACTATGGCTACACCTTC. This chain links TRBV19 with TRBJ1-2; TRBD1 is a possible D gene (5 bases). The CDR3 is 13 residues long. Per the germline V gene, CDR1 is LNHDA and CDR2 is SQIVND (reference sequence). Trimming removed 4 bases at V and 3 bases at J, with 9 bases between.

The chain links TRBV6-6 to TRBJ2-3, with a weak D call TRBD1 (5 bases). The CDR3 runs 15 residues. Trimming shortened V by 7 bases and J by 2 bases, and 16 bases separated the two germline ends. Looked up from germline, CDR1 is MNHNY and CDR2 is SVGAGI (reference sequence). The DNA of the CDR3 is TGTGCCAGCATCTGGGGCCTGACAGACACAGATACGCAGTATTTT. As protein: CASIWGLTDTDTQYF.

This clone occurred a few times. The chain carries TRBV9 and TRBJ1-6, with D possibly matching TRBD1 (6 bases). Germline-derived CDR1 and CDR2 are SGDLS and YYNGEE. This CDR3 is built from 15 residues. Trimming removed 0 bases at V and 6 bases at J, with 10 bases between. CDR3 residues: CASSVVGGVNSPLHF. The CDR3 DNA sequence: TGTGCCAGCAGCGTAGTCGGGGGCGTTAATTCACCCCTCCACTTT.

V is TRBV18 and J is TRBJ2-3; unclear D gene. Germline V gene sequence: CDR1 KGHSH, CDR2 LQKENI. The CDR3 loop spans 13 amino acids. Trimming took 6 bases from V and 0 from J, leaving 7 bases between them. The CDR3 spells CASSSTSTDTQYF. DNA for the CDR3: TGTGCCAGCTCGTCCACTAGCACAGATACGCAGTATTTT.

This clone was found a few times. The rearrangement uses TRBV28 and TRBJ1-2, with TRBD1 as a possible D gene (5 bases). The germline gives CDR1 MDHEN, CDR2 SYDVKM. The length of the CDR3 is 14 residues. Trimming shortened V by 5 bases and J by 5 bases, and 15 bases separated the two germline ends. The CDR3 DNA reads TGTGCCAGCAGTGGCCGTTGGGCAGGGTATGGCTACACCTTC. The encoded protein is CASSGRWAGYGYTF.